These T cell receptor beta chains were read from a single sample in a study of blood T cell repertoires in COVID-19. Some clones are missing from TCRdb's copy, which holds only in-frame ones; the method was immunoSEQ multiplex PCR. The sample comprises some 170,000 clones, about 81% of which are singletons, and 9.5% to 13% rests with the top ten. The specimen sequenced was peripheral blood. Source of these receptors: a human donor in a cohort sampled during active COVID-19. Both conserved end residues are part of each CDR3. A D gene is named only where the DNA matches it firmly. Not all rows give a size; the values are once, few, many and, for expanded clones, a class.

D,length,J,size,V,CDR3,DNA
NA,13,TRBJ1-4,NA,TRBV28,CASSSGFNEKLFF,TGTGCCAGCAGTTCAGGGTTTAATGAAAAACTGTTTTTT
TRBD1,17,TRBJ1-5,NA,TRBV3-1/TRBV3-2,CASSPDSTGGVNQPQHF,TGTGCCAGCAGCCCCGATTCCACAGGGGGCGTCAATCAGCCCCAGCATTTT
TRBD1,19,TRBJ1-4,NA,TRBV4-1,CASSQGVGGTGSTNEKLFF,TGCGCCAGCAGCCAAGGTGTTGGAGGGACAGGGAGTACTAATGAAAAACTGTTTTTT
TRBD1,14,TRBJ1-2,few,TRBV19,CASRSQGEWDGYTF,TGTGCCAGCCGGTCGCAGGGGGAATGGGATGGCTACACCTTC
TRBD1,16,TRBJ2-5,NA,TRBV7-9,CASSPRSGQGQETQYF,TGTGCCAGCAGCCCACGTTCGGGACAGGGGCAAGAGACCCAGTACTTC
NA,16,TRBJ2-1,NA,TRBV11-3,CASSRKRGDREVGQFF,TGTGCCAGCAGCCGGAAACGAGGAGACAGGGAGGTTGGGCAGTTCTTC
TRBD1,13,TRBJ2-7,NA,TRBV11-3,CASSLYRGGEQYF,TGTGCCAGCAGCTTGTACAGGGGTGGCGAGCAGTACTTC
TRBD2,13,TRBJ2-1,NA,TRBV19,CASSISTSGEQFF,TGTGCCAGTAGTATCTCAACTAGCGGGGAGCAGTTCTTC
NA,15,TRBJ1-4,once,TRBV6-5,CASSGTPATNEKLFF,TGTGCCAGCAGCGGGACACCTGCAACTAATGAAAAACTGTTTTTT
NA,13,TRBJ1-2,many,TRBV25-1,CASSDGQGRGYTF,TGTGCCAGCAGTGACGGACAAGGACGCGGCTACACCTTC
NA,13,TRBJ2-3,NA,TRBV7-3,CASSFTGTDTQYF,TGTGCCAGCAGCTTTACAGGGACAGATACGCAGTATTTT
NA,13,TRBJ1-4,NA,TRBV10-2,CASLREVNEKLFF,TGCGCCAGCCTTAGGGAGGTTAATGAAAAACTGTTTTTT
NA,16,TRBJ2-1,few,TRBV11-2,CASSPGASGAPREQFF,TGTGCCAGCAGCCCAGGGGCGAGCGGAGCCCCGCGTGAGCAGTTCTTC
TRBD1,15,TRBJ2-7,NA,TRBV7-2,CASSLLYRGVDEQYF,TGTGCCAGCAGCTTGCTCTACAGGGGGGTGGATGAGCAGTACTTC
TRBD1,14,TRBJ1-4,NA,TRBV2,CASSAGTGDEKLFF,TGTGCCAGCAGTGCCGGGACAGGGGATGAAAAACTGTTTTTT
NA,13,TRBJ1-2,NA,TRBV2,CASHDRFLYGYTF,TGTGCCAGCCATGACAGATTCCTCTATGGCTACACCTTC
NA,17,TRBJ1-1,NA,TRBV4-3,CASSQDPILTGNTEAFF,TGCGCCAGCAGCCAAGATCCAATTCTGACAGGGAACACTGAAGCTTTCTTT
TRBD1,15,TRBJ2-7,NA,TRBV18,CASSPRSTGGDEQYF,TGTGCCAGCTCACCACGTTCGACAGGGGGCGACGAGCAGTACTTC
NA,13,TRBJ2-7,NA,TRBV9,CASSVDQGYEQYF,TGTGCCAGCAGCGTAGATCAGGGGTACGAGCAGTACTTC
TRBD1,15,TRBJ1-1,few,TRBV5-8,CASSSWGGQGAEAFF,TGTGCCAGCAGTTCCTGGGGGGGACAGGGGGCTGAAGCTTTCTTT
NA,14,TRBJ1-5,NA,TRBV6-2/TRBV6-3,CASSYDPGDQPQHF,TGTGCCAGCAGTTACGACCCAGGGGATCAGCCCCAGCATTTT
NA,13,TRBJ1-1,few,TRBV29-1,CSGVGEMNTEAFF,TGCAGCGGCGTGGGCGAGATGAACACTGAAGCTTTCTTT
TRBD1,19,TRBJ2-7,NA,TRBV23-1,CASSGTIPGQRGSSYEQYF,TGCGCCAGCAGCGGAACAATTCCGGGACAGAGAGGAAGCTCCTACGAGCAGTACTTC
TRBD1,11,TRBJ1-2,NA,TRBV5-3,CARRDRDGYTF,TGTGCCAGACGGGACAGGGATGGCTACACCTTC
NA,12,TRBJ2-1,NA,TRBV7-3,CASSFQQGPPFF,TGTGCCAGCAGCTTCCAACAGGGCCCACCCTTCTTC
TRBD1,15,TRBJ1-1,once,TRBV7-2,CASSLSAQGGTEAFF,TGTGCCAGCAGCTTATCGGCCCAGGGGGGAACTGAAGCTTTCTTT
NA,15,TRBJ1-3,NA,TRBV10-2,CASSDRTNSGNTIYF,TGCGCCAGCAGTGATCGGACAAACTCTGGAAACACCATATATTTT
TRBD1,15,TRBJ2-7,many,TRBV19,CASSLPGQGTYEQYF,TGTGCCAGTAGCCTTCCGGGACAGGGAACCTACGAGCAGTACTTC
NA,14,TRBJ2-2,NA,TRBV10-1,CASSPGGTTGELFF,TGCGCCAGCAGTCCCGGGGGAACAACCGGGGAGCTGTTTTTT
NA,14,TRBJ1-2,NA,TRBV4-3,CASSLGGGAYGYTF,TGCGCCAGCAGCCTTGGAGGGGGGGCCTATGGCTACACCTTC
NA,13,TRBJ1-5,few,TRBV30,CAWSVDSGQPQHF,TGTGCCTGGAGTGTCGACTCTGGACAGCCCCAGCATTTT
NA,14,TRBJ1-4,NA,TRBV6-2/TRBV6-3,CASSEQGGEEKLFF,TGTGCCAGCAGCGAGCAGGGAGGGGAGGAAAAACTGTTTTTT
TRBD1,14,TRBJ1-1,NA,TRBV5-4,CASSPMTGSTEAFF,TGTGCCAGCAGCCCAATGACAGGGAGCACTGAAGCTTTCTTT
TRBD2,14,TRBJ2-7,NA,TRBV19,CASSGLAGAYEQYF,TGTGCCAGTAGTGGATTAGCGGGGGCTTACGAGCAGTACTTC
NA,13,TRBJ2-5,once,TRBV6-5,CASSYSRRETQYF,TGTGCCAGCAGTTACTCGAGGCGGGAGACCCAGTACTTC
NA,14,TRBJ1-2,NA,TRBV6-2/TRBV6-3,CASSYPAAGVGYTF,TGTGCCAGCAGTTACCCGGCGGCAGGGGTTGGCTACACCTTC
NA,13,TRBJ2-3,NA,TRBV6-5,CASGTTSTDTQYF,TGTGCCTCAGGGACAACTAGCACAGATACGCAGTATTTT
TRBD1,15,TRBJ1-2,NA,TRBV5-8,CASSLKQGAFYGYTF,TGTGCCAGCAGCTTGAAACAGGGGGCTTTCTATGGCTACACCTTC
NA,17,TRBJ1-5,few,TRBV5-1,CASSLGASENSNQPQHF,TGCGCCAGCAGCTTGGGAGCTTCGGAGAATAGCAATCAGCCCCAGCATTTT
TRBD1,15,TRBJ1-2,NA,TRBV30,CAWSANQGQIYGYTF,TGTGCCTGGAGCGCCAATCAGGGACAGATCTATGGCTACACCTTC
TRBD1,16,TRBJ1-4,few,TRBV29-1,CSVPGDRGLTNEKLFF,TGCAGCGTACCCGGGGACAGGGGTTTAACTAATGAAAAACTGTTTTTT
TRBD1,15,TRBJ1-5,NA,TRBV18,CASSPRTGGGQPQHF,TGTGCCAGCTCACCCAGGACAGGGGGCGGTCAGCCCCAGCATTTT
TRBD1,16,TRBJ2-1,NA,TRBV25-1,CASSAPGQGNYNEQFF,TGTGCCAGCAGCGCCCCGGGACAGGGGAACTACAATGAGCAGTTCTTC
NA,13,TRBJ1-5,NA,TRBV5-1,CASSLYRGQPQHF,TGCGCCAGCAGCTTGTATCGGGGTCAGCCCCAGCATTTT
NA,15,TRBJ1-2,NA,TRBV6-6,CASSYSLDRNYGYTF,TGTGCCAGCAGTTACTCTCTTGACAGGAACTATGGCTACACCTTC
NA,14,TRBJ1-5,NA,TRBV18,CASSPGRANQPQHF,TGTGCCAGCTCACCAGGCAGGGCTAATCAGCCCCAGCATTTT
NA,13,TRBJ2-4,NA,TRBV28,CASSFGSPNIQYF,TGTGCCAGCAGTTTTGGGAGTCCAAACATTCAGTACTTC
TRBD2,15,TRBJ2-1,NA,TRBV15,CATSRRTSGGYEQFF,TGTGCCACCAGCAGACGGACTAGCGGGGGCTATGAGCAGTTCTTC
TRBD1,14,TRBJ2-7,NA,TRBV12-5,CASGFGTGGYEQYF,TGTGCTAGTGGTTTCGGGACAGGGGGCTACGAGCAGTACTTC
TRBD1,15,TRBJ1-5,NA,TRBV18,CASSGVGGTDQPQHF,TGTGCCAGCTCAGGTGTAGGGGGCACGGATCAGCCCCAGCATTTT
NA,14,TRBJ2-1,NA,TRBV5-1,CASSLGQTYNEQFF,TGCGCCAGCAGCTTAGGACAGACCTACAATGAGCAGTTCTTC
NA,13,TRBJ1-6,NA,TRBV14,CASSHGPNSPLHF,TGTGCCAGCAGCCATGGCCCGAATTCACCCCTCCACTTT
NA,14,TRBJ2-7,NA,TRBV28,CASTSQGSTYEQYF,TGTGCCAGCACCTCCCAGGGTTCCACCTACGAGCAGTACTTC
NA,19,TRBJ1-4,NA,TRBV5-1,CASSLLGRPASPTNEKLFF,TGCGCCAGCAGCTTGCTTGGGCGCCCTGCATCCCCAACTAATGAAAAACTGTTTTTT
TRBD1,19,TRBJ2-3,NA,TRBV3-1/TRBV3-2,CASSQDRVRTRGRTDTQYF,TGTGCCAGCAGCCAAGATCGAGTTAGGACGAGGGGGCGCACAGATACGCAGTATTTT
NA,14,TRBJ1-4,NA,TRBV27,CASSLGQGGEKLFF,TGTGCCAGCAGTTTAGGTCAGGGCGGTGAAAAACTGTTTTTT
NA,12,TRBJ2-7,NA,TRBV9,CASSVGGGEQYF,TGTGCCAGCAGCGTAGGAGGGGGCGAGCAGTACTTC